In this sample, the clone carrying this T cell receptor (beta chain) turned up many times. This sample was taken from a study of T-cell reconstitution after alpha-beta-depleted transplantation in children. The junction had 5 bases not matched to a gene; V was cut back by 4 bases and J by 3 bases. CDR1 and CDR2 from the germline V gene are DFQATT and SNEGSKA (reference sequence). This CDR3 contains 14 residues. A TCRbeta library incorporating unique molecular identifiers was prepared. MiXCR, run by TCRdb on the PCR reads, gives a single entry per CDR3 protein. The sample records roughly 590,000 distinct CDR3 sequences, roughly 15% being singletons.

The source was PBMCs from the stem cell graft donor, collected from the stem cell graft. The rearrangement joins TRBV20-1 to TRBJ1-1; the match to TRBD1 covers 10 bases. The TCR comes from a human donor who donated a stem cell graft to a child with acute myeloid leukemia. CDR3 sequence (DNA): TGCAGTGCTAAAAGACAGGGGGCGGACACTGAAGCTTTCTTT. Protein: CSAKRQGADTEAFF.